This record concerns one T cell receptor beta chain sequence. Its specificity is not known. Method: immunoSEQ multiplex PCR; TCRdb's copy keeps in-frame clones and lacks some. Found here are around 13,000 clones, 80% to 90% of them singletons; the top ten hold roughly 10%. The data derive from a study of PD-1 blockade in mismatch repair-deficient tumors. The sample's time point: identical approximately nine-day culture without peptide (control). CDR1 and CDR2 from the germline V gene are SGHRS and YFSETQ. After removal of 3 bases from V and 5 bases from J, the junction contained 8 bases not matched to a gene. CDR3 length: 14 residues.

V is TRBV5-1 and J is TRBJ2-7; 7 nucleotides match TRBD2. The sample was cells cultured in vitro, taken from a patient treated with pembrolizumab. This TCR came from an adult with mismatch repair-deficient cancer. CDR3 amino acids: CASSSYAGADEQYF. The CDR3 DNA reads as TGCGCCAGCAGCTCTTATGCGGGAGCCGACGAGCAGTACTTC.